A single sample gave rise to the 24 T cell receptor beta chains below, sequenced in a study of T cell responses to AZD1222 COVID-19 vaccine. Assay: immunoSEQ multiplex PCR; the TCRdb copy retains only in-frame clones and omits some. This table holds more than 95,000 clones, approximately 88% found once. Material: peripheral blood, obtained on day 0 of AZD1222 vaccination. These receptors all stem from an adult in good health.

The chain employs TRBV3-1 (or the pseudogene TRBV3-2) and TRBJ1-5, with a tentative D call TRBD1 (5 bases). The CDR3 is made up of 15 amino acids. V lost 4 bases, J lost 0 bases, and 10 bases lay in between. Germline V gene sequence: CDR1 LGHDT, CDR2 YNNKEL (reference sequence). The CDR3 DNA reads TGTGCCAGCAGCCTTGGGACCACTAGCAATCAGCCCCAGCATTTT. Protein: CASSLGTTSNQPQHF.

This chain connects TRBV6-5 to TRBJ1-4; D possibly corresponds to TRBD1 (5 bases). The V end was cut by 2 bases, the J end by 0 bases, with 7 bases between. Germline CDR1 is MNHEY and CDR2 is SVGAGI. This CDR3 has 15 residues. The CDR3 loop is CASSYLRATNEKLFF. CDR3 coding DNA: TGTGCCAGCAGTTACCTCAGGGCAACTAATGAAAAACTGTTTTTT.

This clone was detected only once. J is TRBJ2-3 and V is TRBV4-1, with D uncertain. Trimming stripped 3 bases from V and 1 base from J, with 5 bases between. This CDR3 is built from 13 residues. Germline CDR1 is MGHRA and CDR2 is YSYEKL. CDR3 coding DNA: TGCGCCAGCAGCCAGTATGGCACAGATACGCAGTATTTT. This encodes CASSQYGTDTQYF.

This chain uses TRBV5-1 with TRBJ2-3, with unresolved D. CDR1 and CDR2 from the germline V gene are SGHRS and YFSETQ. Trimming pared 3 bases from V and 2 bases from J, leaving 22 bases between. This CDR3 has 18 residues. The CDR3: CASSSQLIPWGYTDTQYF. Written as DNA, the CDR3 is TGCGCCAGCAGCTCCCAACTCATCCCTTGGGGTTACACAGATACGCAGTATTTT.

DNA of the CDR3: TGTGCTAGTGGTTTGGTACGGGGACAGGGGATTACTGAAGCTTTCTTT. This codes for CASGLVRGQGITEAFF. This chain joins TRBV12-5 and TRBJ1-1, with 10 bases that match TRBD1. CDR1 is LGHNT and CDR2 is FRNRAP in the germline V gene. This CDR3 is built from 16 residues. J lost 5 bases, V lost 0 bases, and 6 bases had no gene match. Filled out from reference TRBV12-5 and TRBJ1-1, the complete variable domain reads DARVTQTPRHKVTEMGQEVTMRCQPILGHNTVFWYRQTMMQGLELLAYFRNRAPLDDSGMPKDRFSAEMPDATLATLKIQPSEPRDSAVYFCASGLVRGQGITEAFFGQGTRLTVV.

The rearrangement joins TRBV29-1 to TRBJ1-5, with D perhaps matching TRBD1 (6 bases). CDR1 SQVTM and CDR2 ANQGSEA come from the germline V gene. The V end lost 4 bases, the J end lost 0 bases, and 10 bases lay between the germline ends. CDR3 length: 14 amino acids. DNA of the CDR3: TGCAGCGTTGGAGGGGGAGCTAGCAATCAGCCCCAGCATTTT. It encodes CSVGGGASNQPQHF.

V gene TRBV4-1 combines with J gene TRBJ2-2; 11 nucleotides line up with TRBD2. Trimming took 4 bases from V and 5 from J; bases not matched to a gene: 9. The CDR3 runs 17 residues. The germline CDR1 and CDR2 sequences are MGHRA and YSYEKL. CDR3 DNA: TGCGCCAGCAGCCCGGGAGGGGCTAGCGGGAGGACCGGGGAGCTGTTTTTT. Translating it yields CASSPGGASGRTGELFF.

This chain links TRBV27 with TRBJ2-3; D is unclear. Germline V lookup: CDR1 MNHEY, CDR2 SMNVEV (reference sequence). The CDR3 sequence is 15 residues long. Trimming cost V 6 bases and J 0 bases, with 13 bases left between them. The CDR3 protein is CASSIRPESTDTQYF. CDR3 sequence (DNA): TGTGCCAGCAGCATCAGACCTGAGAGCACAGATACGCAGTATTTT.

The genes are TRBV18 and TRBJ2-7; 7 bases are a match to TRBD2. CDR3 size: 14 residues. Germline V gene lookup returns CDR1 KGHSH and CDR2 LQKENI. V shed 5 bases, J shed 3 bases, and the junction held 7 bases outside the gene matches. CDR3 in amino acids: CASSSRGVDYEQYF. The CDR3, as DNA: TGTGCCAGCTCATCTCGGGGGGTGGACTACGAGCAGTACTTC.

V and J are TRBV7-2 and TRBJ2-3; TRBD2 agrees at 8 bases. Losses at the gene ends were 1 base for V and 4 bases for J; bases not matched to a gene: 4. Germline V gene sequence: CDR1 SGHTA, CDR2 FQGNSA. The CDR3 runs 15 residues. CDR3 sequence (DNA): TGTGCCAGCAGCTTAGTCGCGGGGGGAGCAGATACGCAGTATTTT. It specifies CASSLVAGGADTQYF.

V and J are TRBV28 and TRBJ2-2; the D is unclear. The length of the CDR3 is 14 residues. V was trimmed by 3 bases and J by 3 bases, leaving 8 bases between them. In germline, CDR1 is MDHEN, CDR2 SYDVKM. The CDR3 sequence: CASSFSGDTGELFF. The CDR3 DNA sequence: TGTGCCAGCAGTTTTTCTGGGGACACCGGGGAGCTGTTTTTT.

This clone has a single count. CDR3 loop: CASRGQGNGASYNSPLHF. In DNA, the CDR3 is TGTGCCAGCAGGGGACAGGGGAACGGTGCGTCCTATAATTCACCCCTCCACTTT. The chain carries TRBV28 and TRBJ1-6, with TRBD1 identical over 10 bases. The ends lost 6 bases at V and 1 base at J; junction bases unmatched: 9. CDR3 length: 18 amino acids. The V gene's germline CDR1 is MDHEN and CDR2 SYDVKM.

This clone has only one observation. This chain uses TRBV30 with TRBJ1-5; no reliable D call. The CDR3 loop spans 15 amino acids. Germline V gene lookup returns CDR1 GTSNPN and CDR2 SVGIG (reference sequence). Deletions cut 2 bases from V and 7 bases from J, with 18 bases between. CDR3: CAWSLFGGESQPQHF. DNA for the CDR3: TGTGCCTGGAGTCTATTCGGCGGGGAATCACAGCCCCAGCATTTT.

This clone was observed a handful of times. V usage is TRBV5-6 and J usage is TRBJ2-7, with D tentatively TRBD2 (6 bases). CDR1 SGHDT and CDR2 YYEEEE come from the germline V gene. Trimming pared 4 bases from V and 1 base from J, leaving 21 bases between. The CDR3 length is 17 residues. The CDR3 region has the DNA TGTGCCAGCAGCCGCGCCATTCCGGGAGTAAGGTCCTACGAGCAGTACTTC. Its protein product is CASSRAIPGVRSYEQYF.

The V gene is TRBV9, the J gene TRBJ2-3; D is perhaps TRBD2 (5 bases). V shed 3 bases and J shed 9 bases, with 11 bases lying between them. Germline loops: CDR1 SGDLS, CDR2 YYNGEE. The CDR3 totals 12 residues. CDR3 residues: CASSASSLTQYF. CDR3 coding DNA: TGTGCCAGCAGCGCTAGCTCTCTCACGCAGTATTTT.

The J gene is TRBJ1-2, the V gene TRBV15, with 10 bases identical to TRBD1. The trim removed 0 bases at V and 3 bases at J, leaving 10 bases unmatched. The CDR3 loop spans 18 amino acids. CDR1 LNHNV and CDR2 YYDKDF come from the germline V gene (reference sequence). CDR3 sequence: CATSRELGQGSGDYGYTF. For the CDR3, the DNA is TGTGCCACCAGCAGAGAGTTGGGACAGGGGTCCGGGGACTATGGCTACACCTTC.

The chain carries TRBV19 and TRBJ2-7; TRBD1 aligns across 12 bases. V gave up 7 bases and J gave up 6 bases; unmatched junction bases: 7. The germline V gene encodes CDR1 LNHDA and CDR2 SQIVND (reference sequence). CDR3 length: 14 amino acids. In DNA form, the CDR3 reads TGTGCCAGTACCGAGGGGGACAGGGGGCGCGAGCAGTACTTC. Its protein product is CASTEGDRGREQYF.

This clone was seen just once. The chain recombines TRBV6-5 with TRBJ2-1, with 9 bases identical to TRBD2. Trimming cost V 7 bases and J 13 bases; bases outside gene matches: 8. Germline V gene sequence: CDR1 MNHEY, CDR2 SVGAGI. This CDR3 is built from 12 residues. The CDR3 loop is CASNKASGTQFF. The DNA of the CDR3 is TGTGCCAGCAATAAGGCTAGCGGGACACAGTTCTTC.

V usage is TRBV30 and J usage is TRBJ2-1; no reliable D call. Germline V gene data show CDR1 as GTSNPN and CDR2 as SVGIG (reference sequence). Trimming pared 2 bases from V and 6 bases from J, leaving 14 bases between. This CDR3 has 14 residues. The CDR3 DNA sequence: TGTGCCTGGAGTATTTTGGACCGTAGCAATGAGCAGTTCTTC. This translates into CAWSILDRSNEQFF.

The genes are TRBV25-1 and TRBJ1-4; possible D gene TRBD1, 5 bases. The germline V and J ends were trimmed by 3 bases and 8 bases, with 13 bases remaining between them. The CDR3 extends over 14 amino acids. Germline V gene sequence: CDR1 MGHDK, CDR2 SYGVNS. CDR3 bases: TGTGCCAGCAGTGAGCATAGACGGGGCGAAAAACTGTTTTTT. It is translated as CASSEHRRGEKLFF.

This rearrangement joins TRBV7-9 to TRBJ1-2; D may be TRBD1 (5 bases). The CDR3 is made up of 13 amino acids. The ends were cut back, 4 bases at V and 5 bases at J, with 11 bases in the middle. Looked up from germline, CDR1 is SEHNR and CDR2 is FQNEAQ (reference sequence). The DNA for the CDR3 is TGTGCCAGCAGCTATGGGACGGATTATGGCTACACCTTC. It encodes CASSYGTDYGYTF.

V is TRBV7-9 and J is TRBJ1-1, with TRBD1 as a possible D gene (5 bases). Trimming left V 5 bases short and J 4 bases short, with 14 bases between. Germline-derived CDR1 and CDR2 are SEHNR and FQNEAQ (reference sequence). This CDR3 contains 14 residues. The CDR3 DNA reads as TGTGCCAGCAGCCGGGTTCAGGGAAGCACTGAAGCTTTCTTT. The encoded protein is CASSRVQGSTEAFF.

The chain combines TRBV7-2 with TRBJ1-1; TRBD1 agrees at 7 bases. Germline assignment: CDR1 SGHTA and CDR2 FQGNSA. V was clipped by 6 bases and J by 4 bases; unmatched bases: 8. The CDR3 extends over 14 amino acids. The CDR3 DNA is TGTGCCAGCAGGTCGCAGGGGGTTGGCACTGAAGCTTTCTTT. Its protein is CASRSQGVGTEAFF.

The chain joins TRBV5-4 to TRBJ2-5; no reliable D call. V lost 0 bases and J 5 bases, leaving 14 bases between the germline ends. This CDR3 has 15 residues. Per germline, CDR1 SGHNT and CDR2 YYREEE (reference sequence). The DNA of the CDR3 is TGTGCCAGCAGCTTGGACCCTAGGGCGCGGGAGACCCAGTACTTC. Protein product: CASSLDPRARETQYF.